These 23 T cell receptor beta chains were sequenced from one sample in a study of T cell changes during pregnancy in multiple sclerosis. Assay used: immunoSEQ multiplex PCR; TCRdb lists only in-frame clones, some missing. In the table there are more than 80,000 clones, more than 85% of which are singletons. The source material was peripheral blood, sampled in the first trimester of pregnancy. These TCRs come from a female donor with multiple sclerosis, enrolled in a pregnancy study.

The J gene is TRBJ1-2, the V gene TRBV6-5, with TRBD1 matching 9 bases. The ends lost 2 bases at V and 7 bases at J; junction bases unmatched: 8. The germline V gene has CDR1 MNHEY and CDR2 SVGAGI. CDR3 size: 15 residues. In DNA form, the CDR3 reads TGTGCCAGCAGTTACAGGGACAGGGACTATTCTGGCTACACCTTC. It is translated as CASSYRDRDYSGYTF.

This clone was observed once. J is TRBJ2-1 and V is TRBV28; TRBD2 might be the D (6 bases). The germline V and J ends were trimmed by 3 bases and 6 bases, with 12 bases remaining between them. Germline CDR1 reads MDHEN; CDR2 reads SYDVKM. The CDR3 has 14 amino acids. CDR3 bases: TGTGCCAGCAGTTTTAGGACTATAGGCAATGAGCAGTTCTTC. Its translation is CASSFRTIGNEQFF.

This rearrangement joins TRBV6-5 to TRBJ2-1, with a weak D call TRBD1 (6 bases). This CDR3 contains 15 residues. Trimming removed 0 bases from V and 6 bases from J, with 12 bases in between. CDR1 is MNHEY and CDR2 is SVGAGI in the germline V gene. CDR3 bases: TGTGCCAGCAGTTACTCGATTCAGGGGAGCAATGAGCAGTTCTTC. This encodes CASSYSIQGSNEQFF.

The chain links TRBV7-9 to TRBJ2-2; perhaps TRBD1 as D (5 bases). V lost 5 bases and J lost 1, with 11 bases in between. The CDR3 loop spans 15 amino acids. The germline gives CDR1 SEHNR, CDR2 FQNEAQ (reference sequence). CDR3 nucleotide sequence: TGTGCCAGCAGCGCAGGGAATCGGAACACCGGGGAGCTGTTTTTT. Amino acids: CASSAGNRNTGELFF. Filled out from reference TRBV7-9 and TRBJ2-2, the complete variable domain reads DTGVSQNPRHKITKRGQNVTFRCDPISEHNRLYWYRQTLGQGPEFLTYFQNEAQLEKSRLLSDRFSAERPKGSFSTLEIQRTEQGDSAMYLCASSAGNRNTGELFFGEGSRLTVL.

The chain employs TRBV4-1 and TRBJ2-7; unclear D gene. This CDR3 contains 12 residues. Germline CDR1 and CDR2: MGHRA and YSYEKL. The ends were cut back, 0 bases at V and 3 bases at J, with 3 bases in the middle. The CDR3 here is CASSQDSYEQYF. CDR3 nucleotide sequence: TGCGCCAGCAGCCAAGACAGCTACGAGCAGTACTTC.

This chain links TRBV30 with TRBJ1-2, with 8 bases fitting TRBD1. The CDR3 totals 15 residues. Germline V gene lookup returns CDR1 GTSNPN and CDR2 SVGIG (reference sequence). After removal of 5 bases from V and 2 bases from J, the junction contained 10 bases not matched to a gene. The CDR3 region is CAWYHWDRWNYGYTF. The CDR3 DNA follows: TGTGCCTGGTACCACTGGGACAGGTGGAACTATGGCTACACCTTC.

The rearrangement links TRBV30 to TRBJ1-5; TRBD1 matches at 7 bases. Germline V gene data show CDR1 as GTSNPN and CDR2 as SVGIG (reference sequence). Trimming took 4 bases from V and 0 from J; bases not matched to a gene: 3. This CDR3 has 14 residues. In DNA, the CDR3 is TGTGCCTGGAACAGGGGAGATAGCAATCAGCCCCAGCATTTT. This encodes CAWNRGDSNQPQHF.

The table lists this clone with a count of one. The chain combines TRBV6-1 with TRBJ2-7, with D possibly matching TRBD1 (7 bases). Germline V lookup: CDR1 MNHNS, CDR2 SASEGT. V lost 0 bases to trimming and J lost 3 bases, with 15 bases between them. The CDR3 runs 16 residues. The CDR3 region has the DNA TGTGCCAGCAGTGAAGCGCCCGGAGGGGGCCTCTACGAGCAGTACTTC. Translation: CASSEAPGGGLYEQYF.

The V call is TRBV7-2, the J call TRBJ2-3; maybe TRBD2 (5 bases). Trimming took off 3 bases at V and 1 base at J, with 8 bases between the two ends. The CDR3 spans 14 residues. Germline V gene lookup returns CDR1 SGHTA and CDR2 FQGNSA. CDR3 loop: CASSFVRGTDTQYF. The CDR3 bases are TGTGCCAGCAGCTTTGTGCGGGGCACAGATACGCAGTATTTT. Complete variable domain (other parts from reference TRBV7-2 and TRBJ2-3): GAGVSQSPSNKVTEKGKDVELRCDPISGHTALYWYRQSLGQGLEFLIYFQGNSAPDKSGLPSDRFSAERTGGSVSTLTIQRTQQEDSAVYLCASSFVRGTDTQYFGPGTRLTVL.

The gene calls are TRBV5-4 and TRBJ2-1, with a possible D match to TRBD2 (5 bases). Between the trimmed V and J ends, which lost 4 bases and 6 bases, there was a span of 11 bases. The CDR3 covers 13 residues. Germline V lookup: CDR1 SGHNT, CDR2 YYREEE (reference sequence). CDR3 in DNA: TGTGCCAGCAGCGTTACTAGTCTCAATGAGCAGTTCTTC. Residues: CASSVTSLNEQFF.

The V gene is TRBV27, the J gene TRBJ2-7; D is possibly TRBD2 (6 bases). The germline V and J ends were trimmed by 6 bases and 2 bases, with 11 bases remaining between them. This CDR3 is 13 amino acids long. Germline CDR1 MNHEY, CDR2 SMNVEV (reference sequence). The CDR3: CASSPGVTYEQYF. Here the CDR3 DNA reads TGTGCCAGCAGCCCGGGGGTCACCTACGAGCAGTACTTC.

The chain has TRBV5-1 and TRBJ2-7, with 8 bases matching TRBD1. The CDR3 has 13 residues. V lost 5 bases, J lost 3 bases, and 4 bases stayed unmatched. Germline V gene lookup returns CDR1 SGHRS and CDR2 YFSETQ. The DNA of the CDR3 is TGCGCCAGCAGTTACGGACAGGGCTACGAGCAGTACTTC. It codes for CASSYGQGYEQYF.

The gene calls are TRBV4-1 and TRBJ1-1; D not resolved. This CDR3 is 16 amino acids long. V lost 1 base to trimming and J lost 0 bases, with 12 bases between them. Per germline, CDR1 MGHRA and CDR2 YSYEKL. CDR3 DNA sequence: TGCGCCAGCAGCCAAGTTATTTCTCGGTTGAACACTGAAGCTTTCTTT. Amino acids: CASSQVISRLNTEAFF.

The chain carries TRBV14 and TRBJ2-2; D is perhaps TRBD1 (6 bases). In germline, CDR1 is SGHDN, CDR2 FVKESK. With 4 bases removed from V and 3 bases from J, the gap between germline ends came to 18 bases. The CDR3 covers 17 residues. The CDR3 nucleotides read TGTGCCAGCAGCCCAGACTATACAGGGTACTACACCGGGGAGCTGTTTTTT. It yields the protein CASSPDYTGYYTGELFF.

The chain uses TRBV18 and TRBJ2-1, with TRBD2 matching 12 bases. J was trimmed by 5 bases and V by 6 bases; bases with no gene match: 8. Germline V gives CDR1 KGHSH, CDR2 LQKENI. This CDR3 region has 16 residues. The DNA for the CDR3 is TGTGCCAGCTCGGAGACTAGCGGGAGTCTAAACAATGAGCAGTTCTTC. As protein: CASSETSGSLNNEQFF.

V usage is TRBV13 and J usage is TRBJ2-7; the D gene is possibly TRBD1 (5 bases). The V and J ends lost 1 base and 6 bases respectively, with 7 bases between them. There are 12 residues in the CDR3. CDR1 and CDR2 (germline): PRHDT, FYEKMQ (reference sequence). The CDR3 region has the DNA TGTGCCAGCAGCTTAGTTACAGGCGAGCAGTACTTC. As protein: CASSLVTGEQYF. Looking up the rest from reference TRBV13 and TRBJ2-7 gives the full variable domain: AAGVIQSPRHLIKEKRETATLKCYPIPRHDTVYWYQQGPGQDPQFLISFYEKMQSDKGSIPDRFSAQQFSDYHSELNMSSLELGDSALYFCASSLVTGEQYFGPGTRLTVT.

The rearrangement uses TRBV11-2 and TRBJ2-1; TRBD1 matches 10 bases. V lost 4 bases, J lost 7 bases, and 7 bases stayed unmatched. Germline-derived CDR1 and CDR2 are SGHAT and FQNNGV. CDR3 length equals 15 residues. The CDR3 reads CASSSLRDRGNEQFF. CDR3 nucleotide sequence: TGTGCCAGCAGCTCGCTCCGGGACAGGGGTAATGAGCAGTTCTTC.

This clone was seen a single time. The genes are TRBV9 and TRBJ1-3; 8 nucleotides align to TRBD1. The V gene's germline CDR1 is SGDLS and CDR2 YYNGEE. The CDR3 totals 16 residues. The V gene end was trimmed by 0 bases and the J gene end by 4 bases; junction bases not matched to a gene: 6. The CDR3 DNA follows: TGTGCCAGCAGCGTAGGACAGGGGACGTCGGGAAACACCATATATTTT. Translated, it gives CASSVGQGTSGNTIYF.

The chain has TRBV6-6 and TRBJ2-3, with 8 positions matching TRBD1. V shed 6 bases, J shed 1 base, and the junction held 6 bases outside the gene matches. Germline V gene data show CDR1 as MNHNY and CDR2 as SVGAGI (reference sequence). The CDR3 is made up of 15 amino acids. CDR3 DNA: TGTGCCAGCAGGTCGACAGGGGCCGGCACAGATACGCAGTATTTT. Translating it yields CASRSTGAGTDTQYF.

The chain joins TRBV30 to TRBJ1-2; D is perhaps TRBD1 (5 bases). CDR3 length: 13 residues. Germline CDR1 GTSNPN, CDR2 SVGIG (reference sequence). The V and J ends lost 0 bases and 4 bases respectively, with 9 bases between them. The CDR3, as DNA: TGTGCCTGGAGTGTCTCAGGGATCTATGGCTACACCTTC. Its protein is CAWSVSGIYGYTF.

The rearrangement joins TRBV9 to TRBJ1-3; 7 nucleotides align to TRBD1. The V gene's germline CDR1 is SGDLS and CDR2 YYNGEE. The CDR3 is 15 residues long. V was clipped by 4 bases and J by 4 bases; unmatched bases: 8. This chain's CDR3 is CASSTSGTEGNTIYF. The CDR3 DNA sequence: TGTGCCAGCAGCACTTCCGGGACAGAAGGAAACACCATATATTTT.

V usage is TRBV27 and J usage is TRBJ2-7, with TRBD2 matching 7 bases. The germline gives CDR1 MNHEY, CDR2 SMNVEV (reference sequence). The J segment lost 10 bases and the V segment lost 8 bases, leaving 14 bases of the junction unmatched. CDR3 length: 13 residues. The CDR3: CASATSRTSFQYF. In DNA, the CDR3 is TGTGCCAGCGCCACCTCCAGGACTAGTTTTCAGTACTTC.

The chain links TRBV9 to TRBJ2-7; D gene unclear. This CDR3 is 13 amino acids long. Trimming pared 2 bases from V and 4 bases from J, leaving 10 bases between. In germline, CDR1 is SGDLS, CDR2 YYNGEE. CDR3 residues: CASSVLPEYEQYF. The CDR3, as DNA: TGTGCCAGCAGCGTTTTGCCCGAGTACGAGCAGTACTTC.